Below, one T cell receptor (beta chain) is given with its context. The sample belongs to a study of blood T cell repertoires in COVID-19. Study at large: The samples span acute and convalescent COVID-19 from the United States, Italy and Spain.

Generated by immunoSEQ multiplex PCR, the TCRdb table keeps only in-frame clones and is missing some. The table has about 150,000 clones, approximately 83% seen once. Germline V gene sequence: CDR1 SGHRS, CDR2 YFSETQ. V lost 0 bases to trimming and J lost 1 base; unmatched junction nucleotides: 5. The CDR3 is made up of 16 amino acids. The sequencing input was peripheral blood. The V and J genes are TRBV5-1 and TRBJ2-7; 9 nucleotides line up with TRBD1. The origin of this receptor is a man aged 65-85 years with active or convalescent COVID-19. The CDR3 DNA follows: TGCGCCAGCAGCTTGGGTGCGGGACAGGGATCCTACGAGCAGTACTTC. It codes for CASSLGAGQGSYEQYF.